Listed below are T cell receptor beta chains from one sample, sequenced in a study of T cells in Graves' hyperthyroidism and ophthalmopathy. Each CDR3 protein gets one entry after TCRdb re-called the multiplex PCR reads with MiXCR. Of about 290,000 distinct CDR3 sequences in the sample, 10% to 15% were seen once. Input material: blood. These receptors all stem from a woman aged 30 to 39 with Graves' hyperthyroidism that later progressed to Graves' ophthalmopathy. Both conserved end residues are part of each CDR3. A D gene is named only where the DNA matches it firmly. Expanded clones are given a class, and other clones once, few, many or no size at all.

J	V	size	D	CDR3	DNA
TRBJ2-3	TRBV7-9	many	TRBD2	CASSFKAGGTDTQYF	TGTGCCAGCAGCTTTAAGGCGGGAGGGACAGATACGCAGTATTTT
TRBJ2-3	TRBV10-3	many	TRBD2	CAISDTSGMSPDTQYF	TGTGCCATCAGTGATACCAGCGGGATGTCCCCAGATACGCAGTATTTT
TRBJ2-3	TRBV27	.	.	CASSFEGTDTQYF	TGTGCCAGCAGTTTTGAAGGCACAGATACGCAGTATTTT
TRBJ2-7	TRBV18	many	.	CASSPIGESSYEQYF	TGTGCCAGCTCACCAATTGGGGAATCCAGCTACGAGCAGTACTTC
TRBJ2-1	TRBV6-2/TRBV6-3	many	TRBD2	CASRVSGSSYNEQFF	TGTGCCAGCCGGGTGAGCGGGAGCTCCTACAATGAGCAGTTCTTC
TRBJ1-3	TRBV7-8	.	TRBD1	CASRPGTALNTIYF	TGTGCCAGCAGGCCGGGGACAGCGCTAAACACCATATATTTT
TRBJ2-2	TRBV6-2/TRBV6-3	few	TRBD2	CASSIAGVTGELFF	TGTGCCAGCAGTATAGCGGGGGTTACCGGGGAGCTGTTTTTT
TRBJ2-2	TRBV6-2/TRBV6-3	many	TRBD1	CASSSTGADTGELFF	TGTGCCAGCAGTTCCACAGGGGCCGATACCGGGGAGCTGTTTTTT
TRBJ2-5	TRBV7-9	many	.	CASSPTPRDQYF	TGTGCCAGCAGCCCCACCCCGAGGGACCAGTACTTC
TRBJ2-7	TRBV24-1	many	TRBD2	CATSGPLVGGSKHEQYF	TGTGCCACCAGTGGCCCTTTGGTGGGCGGGAGTAAACACGAGCAGTACTTC
TRBJ1-2	TRBV7-9	.	TRBD1	CASSSAGTGGLYGYTF	TGTGCCAGCAGCTCCGCCGGGACAGGGGGGCTGTATGGCTACACCTTC
TRBJ2-1	TRBV24-1	.	TRBD2	CTTRAGGGNEQFF	TGTACCACCCGAGCGGGAGGTGGCAATGAGCAGTTCTTC
TRBJ2-5	TRBV19	many	TRBD1	CASSPPGTGGTQYF	TGTGCCAGTAGCCCCCCCGGGACAGGGGGGACCCAGTACTTC
TRBJ2-5	TRBV18	many	.	CASSGDFQETQYF	TGTGCCAGCTCGGGGGATTTCCAAGAGACCCAGTACTTC
TRBJ2-1	TRBV2	few	.	CASSAGLTSYNEQFF	TGTGCCAGCAGTGCGGGACTCACCTCCTACAATGAGCAGTTCTTC
TRBJ2-7	TRBV5-8	many	.	CASSLVGRSSSYEQYF	TGTGCCAGCAGCTTGGTCGGCAGGTCGAGCTCCTACGAGCAGTACTTC
TRBJ2-1	TRBV6-1	.	.	CASNTGTGYNEQFF	TGTGCCAGCAATACCGGGACTGGGTACAATGAGCAGTTCTTC
TRBJ1-2	TRBV29-1	.	.	CSVEDGQLYGYTF	TGCAGCGTAGAAGATGGACAGCTCTATGGCTACACCTTC
TRBJ2-3	TRBV9	.	.	CASSVAGQTPRDTQYF	TGTGCCAGCAGCGTGGCAGGACAGACTCCTCGAGATACGCAGTATTTT
TRBJ2-1	TRBV24-1	many	.	CATSDLQGAYNEQFF	TGTGCCACCAGTGATTTACAGGGCGCCTACAATGAGCAGTTCTTC
TRBJ2-6	TRBV6-2/TRBV6-3	.	.	CASQTSGANVLTF	TGTGCCAGTCAGACTTCTGGGGCCAACGTCCTGACTTTC
TRBJ1-1	TRBV12-3/TRBV12-4	.	TRBD1	CASSPRDRGMGEAFF	TGTGCCAGCAGCCCCAGGGACAGGGGAATGGGTGAAGCTTTCTTT
TRBJ2-3	TRBV29-1	few	.	CSVEADTQYF	TGCAGCGTTGAGGCAGATACGCAGTATTTT
TRBJ2-7	TRBV30	.	.	CAWNLAREYEDEQYF	TGTGCCTGGAACTTAGCCCGGGAGTACGAAGACGAGCAGTACTTC
TRBJ2-6	TRBV6-2/TRBV6-3	.	.	CASESGARSGANVLTF	TGTGCCAGCGAGTCCGGGGCCCGCTCTGGGGCCAACGTCCTGACTTTC
TRBJ2-3	TRBV27	.	.	CASSLGWAVRTDTQYF	TGTGCCAGCAGTTTGGGTTGGGCAGTGCGGACAGATACGCAGTATTTT
TRBJ2-2	TRBV12-3/TRBV12-4	many	TRBD2	CASSLRTSGGTGELFF	TGTGCCAGCAGTTTAAGGACTAGCGGGGGCACCGGGGAGCTGTTTTTT
TRBJ1-6	TRBV7-9	many	.	CASSMTGATPPLHF	TGTGCCAGCAGCATGACAGGCGCTACCCCTCCCCTCCACTTT
TRBJ1-6	TRBV28	few	.	CASSLPTYNSPLHF	TGTGCCAGCAGTCTCCCCACCTATAATTCACCCCTCCACTTT
TRBJ1-5	TRBV3-1	many	TRBD1	CASSPPGTGNQPQHF	TGTGCCAGCAGCCCACCGGGGACAGGGAATCAGCCCCAGCATTTT
TRBJ1-3	TRBV18	many	.	CASSHTGTGSGNTIYF	TGTGCCAGCTCACATACCGGGACTGGCTCTGGAAACACCATATATTTT
TRBJ1-2	TRBV11-2	many	.	CASSPDSYNYGYTF	TGTGCCAGCAGCCCGGACAGCTATAACTATGGCTACACCTTC
TRBJ2-1	TRBV6-5	many	TRBD2	CASSLSGGREQFF	TGTGCCAGCAGTTTGAGCGGGGGAAGGGAGCAGTTCTTC
TRBJ2-5	TRBV20-1	many	.	CSASGGEETQYF	TGCAGTGCTAGCGGAGGGGAGGAGACCCAGTACTTC
TRBJ2-2	TRBV4-3	.	.	CASSQDRAGNTGELFF	TGCGCCAGCAGCCAAGATCGGGCGGGAAACACCGGGGAGCTGTTTTTT
TRBJ2-1	TRBV7-3	many	.	CASSTIPGDEQFF	TGTGCCAGCAGCACAATCCCGGGGGATGAGCAGTTCTTC
TRBJ2-1	TRBV15	many	.	CATSSPDPGIGDNEQFF	TGTGCCACCAGCAGCCCCGATCCAGGGATTGGTGACAATGAGCAGTTCTTC
TRBJ2-2	TRBV24-1	many	.	CATSEPTRRELFF	TGTGCCACCAGTGAGCCGACCCGGAGGGAGCTGTTTTTT
TRBJ2-7	TRBV6-1	many	TRBD1	CASRPEFGTGGPYEQYF	TGTGCCAGCAGACCCGAATTCGGGACAGGGGGTCCATACGAGCAGTACTTC
TRBJ2-2	TRBV27	.	.	CASTGLAPSGELFF	TGTGCCAGCACCGGGCTAGCCCCCTCCGGGGAGCTGTTTTTT
TRBJ2-2	TRBV5-1	many	.	CANPKETTNTGELFF	TGCGCCAACCCAAAGGAGACAACGAACACCGGGGAGCTGTTTTTT
TRBJ2-1	TRBV2	many	TRBD2	CASRKSGVYNEQFF	TGTGCCAGCAGGAAGAGCGGGGTATACAATGAGCAGTTCTTC
TRBJ2-1	TRBV27	many	TRBD2	CASSARLAGGQNEQFF	TGTGCCAGCAGTGCGAGACTAGCGGGAGGGCAGAATGAGCAGTTCTTC
TRBJ2-5	TRBV7-3	many	.	CASGDAGGTQYF	TGTGCCAGCGGAGACGCCGGGGGGACCCAGTACTTC